Listed below are T cell receptor beta chains from one sample, sequenced in a study of blood T cell repertoires in COVID-19. Sequenced by immunoSEQ multiplex PCR; TCRdb stores in-frame clones only, minus some. The data show approximately 75,000 clones, 74% seen once. The sequenced sample was peripheral blood. These receptor sequences come from a human donor with acute or convalescent COVID-19. The donor label of this sample is uncertain. CDR3s include the opening cysteine and the closing phenylalanine or tryptophan. D genes are given only for firm matches. Size tells how often a clone was seen (once, few, many) or the class of an expanded clone, and some rows leave it out.

v_call: TRBV6-6
d_call: TRBD1
j_call: TRBJ2-2
clone_size: .
cdr3_nt: TGTGCCAGCAGTCAGATTCCGGGACAGGGTTCCACGGAGCTGTTTTTT
cdr3_aa: CASSQIPGQGSTELFF

v_call: TRBV27
d_call: TRBD1
j_call: TRBJ1-6
clone_size: .
cdr3_nt: TGTGCCAGCTGGGGACAGGGAAGTTCACCCCTCCACTTT
cdr3_aa: CASWGQGSSPLHF

v_call: TRBV6-5
d_call: TRBD2
j_call: TRBJ2-1
clone_size: few
cdr3_nt: TGTGCCAGCAGCCCGGGACTAGCGGGAAACAATGAGCAGTTCTTC
cdr3_aa: CASSPGLAGNNEQFF

v_call: TRBV10-3
d_call: .
j_call: TRBJ1-4
clone_size: .
cdr3_nt: TGTGCCATCAGTGAGGGAGGCGAAAAACTGTTTTTT
cdr3_aa: CAISEGGEKLFF

v_call: TRBV5-4
d_call: .
j_call: TRBJ2-1
clone_size: .
cdr3_nt: TGTGCCAGCCTAGGGAGCAATGAGCAGTTCTTC
cdr3_aa: CASLGSNEQFF

v_call: TRBV4-3
d_call: .
j_call: TRBJ2-1
clone_size: .
cdr3_nt: TGCGCCAGCAGCCAAGAGAGCGCCTCCTACAATGAGCAGTTCTTC
cdr3_aa: CASSQESASYNEQFF

v_call: TRBV2
d_call: .
j_call: TRBJ1-2
clone_size: .
cdr3_nt: TGTGCCAGCGCCCGGGACACCACTCGGGGCTACACCTTC
cdr3_aa: CASARDTTRGYTF

v_call: TRBV5-1
d_call: TRBD2
j_call: TRBJ2-5
clone_size: .
cdr3_nt: TGCGCCAGCAGCTTAGCGGGGGCCCAAGAGACCCAGTACTTC
cdr3_aa: CASSLAGAQETQYF

v_call: TRBV2
d_call: .
j_call: TRBJ1-2
clone_size: once
cdr3_nt: TGTGCCAGCAGTGATGCGGCAGCGGGGGCCAGTGGCTACACCTTC
cdr3_aa: CASSDAAAGASGYTF

v_call: TRBV3-1/TRBV3-2
d_call: TRBD1
j_call: TRBJ1-4
clone_size: .
cdr3_nt: TGTGCCAGCAGCCAACAGACAGGGGATGAAAAACTGTTTTTT
cdr3_aa: CASSQQTGDEKLFF

v_call: TRBV5-4
d_call: TRBD2
j_call: TRBJ2-2
clone_size: .
cdr3_nt: TGTGCCAGCAGCCGGGGACTAGCGGGAGTGGACACCGGGGAGCTGTTTTTT
cdr3_aa: CASSRGLAGVDTGELFF

v_call: TRBV2
d_call: TRBD1
j_call: TRBJ2-7
clone_size: .
cdr3_nt: TGTGCCAGCAGTAGGGACAGGGGAATCTACGAGCAGTACTTC
cdr3_aa: CASSRDRGIYEQYF

v_call: TRBV7-9
d_call: TRBD1
j_call: TRBJ2-1
clone_size: once
cdr3_nt: TGTGCCAGCAGCTTAGCCGACAGGGCCCTAGGTAATGAGCAGTTCTTC
cdr3_aa: CASSLADRALGNEQFF

v_call: TRBV4-3
d_call: TRBD1
j_call: TRBJ1-2
clone_size: .
cdr3_nt: TGCGCCAGCAGCCAAGTATTACAGGGGGCGCGGTATGGCTACACCTTC
cdr3_aa: CASSQVLQGARYGYTF

v_call: TRBV19
d_call: TRBD1
j_call: TRBJ2-3
clone_size: .
cdr3_nt: TGTGCCAGTAGGAAACAGGGGGTGGGCACAGATACGCAGTATTTT
cdr3_aa: CASRKQGVGTDTQYF

v_call: TRBV7-2
d_call: .
j_call: TRBJ1-6
clone_size: .
cdr3_nt: TGTGCCAGCAGCTTAATAGGGGAAAATTCACCCCTCCACTTT
cdr3_aa: CASSLIGENSPLHF

v_call: TRBV7-2
d_call: TRBD1
j_call: TRBJ2-1
clone_size: .
cdr3_nt: TGTGCCAGCAGCTTAGACGTCGGACAGGGGGCAGGCAATGAGCAGTTCTTC
cdr3_aa: CASSLDVGQGAGNEQFF

v_call: TRBV6-5
d_call: .
j_call: TRBJ1-1
clone_size: .
cdr3_nt: TGTGCCAGCATCGACGGGGGGTCTGAAGCTTTCTTT
cdr3_aa: CASIDGGSEAFF

v_call: TRBV5-1
d_call: TRBD1
j_call: TRBJ2-3
clone_size: once
cdr3_nt: TGCGCCAGCAGCTTGACAGGGGGTTTCACAGATACGCAGTATTTT
cdr3_aa: CASSLTGGFTDTQYF

v_call: TRBV19
d_call: .
j_call: TRBJ2-5
clone_size: .
cdr3_nt: TGTGCCAGTAGTTCGGGAACTAGTGGTAAAAAAGAGACCCAGTACTTC
cdr3_aa: CASSSGTSGKKETQYF

v_call: TRBV7-2
d_call: TRBD2
j_call: TRBJ2-1
clone_size: .
cdr3_nt: TGTGCCAGCTTGGGGCCGGGACTAGTTATTAATGAGCAGTTCTTC
cdr3_aa: CASLGPGLVINEQFF

v_call: TRBV5-5
d_call: TRBD2
j_call: TRBJ2-1
clone_size: .
cdr3_nt: TGTGCCAGCAGCCGTTTGGGACTAGCCTACAATGAGCAGTTCTTC
cdr3_aa: CASSRLGLAYNEQFF

v_call: TRBV30
d_call: TRBD1
j_call: TRBJ2-3
clone_size: .
cdr3_nt: TGTGCCTGGAGTACCCGACAGGGGGCCTCAGATACGCAGTATTTT
cdr3_aa: CAWSTRQGASDTQYF

v_call: TRBV27
d_call: .
j_call: TRBJ2-1
clone_size: .
cdr3_nt: TGTGCCAGCAGTTTCTCTAACGGTGAGCAGTTCTTC
cdr3_aa: CASSFSNGEQFF

v_call: TRBV27
d_call: TRBD1
j_call: TRBJ1-5
clone_size: .
cdr3_nt: TGTGCCAGCCGGACAGGGGGCATGGGCAATCAGCCCCAGCATTTT
cdr3_aa: CASRTGGMGNQPQHF

v_call: TRBV7-9
d_call: .
j_call: TRBJ2-2
clone_size: .
cdr3_nt: TGTGCCAGCAGCTTAGGGGACTTGGGGGAGCTGTTTTTT
cdr3_aa: CASSLGDLGELFF

v_call: TRBV6-4
d_call: TRBD1
j_call: TRBJ2-2
clone_size: few
cdr3_nt: TGTGCCAGCGGACAGGGGTACACCGGGGAGCTGTTTTTT
cdr3_aa: CASGQGYTGELFF

v_call: TRBV12-3/TRBV12-4
d_call: TRBD1
j_call: TRBJ2-4
clone_size: .
cdr3_nt: TGTGCCAGCAGCACCGGGACAGGGGGCATTCAGTACTTC
cdr3_aa: CASSTGTGGIQYF

v_call: TRBV30
d_call: .
j_call: TRBJ2-1
clone_size: .
cdr3_nt: TGTGCCTGGCGGTGGACGGGAGAGTACAATGAGCAGTTCTTC
cdr3_aa: CAWRWTGEYNEQFF

v_call: TRBV10-3
d_call: .
j_call: TRBJ2-2
clone_size: few
cdr3_nt: TGTGCCATCACGGCAGGGGCGAACACCGGGGAGCTGTTTTTT
cdr3_aa: CAITAGANTGELFF

v_call: TRBV6-5
d_call: TRBD1
j_call: TRBJ1-2
clone_size: .
cdr3_nt: TGTGCCAGCAGTTACGGTGGACAGGGGTACTATGGCTACACCTTC
cdr3_aa: CASSYGGQGYYGYTF

v_call: TRBV19
d_call: TRBD2
j_call: TRBJ2-1
clone_size: .
cdr3_nt: TGTGCCAGTAGCCGGCTAGCGGGGGGCTCCTACAATGAGCAGTTCTTC
cdr3_aa: CASSRLAGGSYNEQFF

v_call: TRBV12-3/TRBV12-4
d_call: .
j_call: TRBJ1-6
clone_size: .
cdr3_nt: TGTGCCAGCACCCGAGGTGATAATTCACCCCTCCACTTT
cdr3_aa: CASTRGDNSPLHF

v_call: TRBV28
d_call: TRBD1
j_call: TRBJ1-3
clone_size: .
cdr3_nt: TGTGCCAGCAGCCTGGACAGGGTAGGAGCCATATATTTT
cdr3_aa: CASSLDRVGAIYF

v_call: TRBV5-4
d_call: TRBD1
j_call: TRBJ1-2
clone_size: .
cdr3_nt: TGTGCCAGCACCTCAGGGGGAAACCACTATGGCTACACCTTC
cdr3_aa: CASTSGGNHYGYTF

v_call: TRBV5-6
d_call: .
j_call: TRBJ2-7
clone_size: medium-sized
cdr3_nt: TGTGCCAGCAGCGGGGGACTTATTTCCTACGAGCAGTACTTC
cdr3_aa: CASSGGLISYEQYF

v_call: TRBV18
d_call: .
j_call: TRBJ1-5
clone_size: few
cdr3_nt: TGTGCCAGCTCACCGGGAGGGTTCTATCAGCCCCAGCATTTT
cdr3_aa: CASSPGGFYQPQHF

v_call: TRBV3-1/TRBV3-2
d_call: TRBD1
j_call: TRBJ2-7
clone_size: .
cdr3_nt: TGTGCCAGCAGCCAAGGCAGGGGGCAAACCTACGAGCAGTACTTC
cdr3_aa: CASSQGRGQTYEQYF